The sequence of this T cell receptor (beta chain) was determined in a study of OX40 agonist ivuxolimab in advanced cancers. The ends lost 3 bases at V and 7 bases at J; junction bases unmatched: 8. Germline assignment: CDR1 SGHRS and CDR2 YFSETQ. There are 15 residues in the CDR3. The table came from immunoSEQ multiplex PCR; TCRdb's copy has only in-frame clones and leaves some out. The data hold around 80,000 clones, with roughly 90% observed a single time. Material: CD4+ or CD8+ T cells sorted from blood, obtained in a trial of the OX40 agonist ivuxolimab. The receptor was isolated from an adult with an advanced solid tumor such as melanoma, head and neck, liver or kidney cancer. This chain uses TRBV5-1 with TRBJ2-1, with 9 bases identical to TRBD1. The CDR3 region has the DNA TGCGCCAGCAGCTCCCCGGACAGGGGTAGTAATGAGCAGTTCTTC. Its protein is CASSSPDRGSNEQFF.